This is a list of T cell receptor beta chains from one sample in a study of T cell responses to AZD1222 COVID-19 vaccine. Profiled with immunoSEQ multiplex PCR; TCRdb holds only in-frame clones, not every one. The sample lists 150,000 to 200,000 clones, roughly 90% occurring once. Sample: peripheral blood, taken 28 days after the second AZD1222 dose. Receptors were obtained from an adult who received the AZD1222 COVID-19 vaccine. Each CDR3 is given with its conserved first and last residue. Each record gives: clone size, V gene, J gene, D gene, CDR3 DNA, CDR3 protein. D genes are given only for firm matches. The size entry is marked missing in some rows and otherwise reads once, few, many or a size class.

abundance: NA
v_gene: TRBV5-1
j_gene: TRBJ1-6
d_gene: NA
CDR3nt: TGCGCCAGCAGCCGGGACGGCCTAAATTCACCCCTCCACTTT
CDR3aa: CASSRDGLNSPLHF

abundance: NA
v_gene: TRBV21-1
j_gene: TRBJ1-2
d_gene: NA
CDR3nt: TGTGCCAGCAGCAAAGATGGCAGACTCTATGGCTACACCTTC
CDR3aa: CASSKDGRLYGYTF

abundance: few
v_gene: TRBV19
j_gene: TRBJ1-2
d_gene: NA
CDR3nt: TGTGCCAGTAATAACATCGGACGGTCAGCTAACTATGGCTACACCTTC
CDR3aa: CASNNIGRSANYGYTF

abundance: NA
v_gene: TRBV6-1
j_gene: TRBJ2-7
d_gene: NA
CDR3nt: TGTGCCAGCAGTGAAAATGGTGAGCACGAGCAGTACTTC
CDR3aa: CASSENGEHEQYF

abundance: NA
v_gene: TRBV6-6
j_gene: TRBJ1-2
d_gene: NA
CDR3nt: TGTGCCACCTTCGTTGGGACGTCTGGCTACACCTTC
CDR3aa: CATFVGTSGYTF

abundance: NA
v_gene: TRBV6-5
j_gene: TRBJ1-1
d_gene: NA
CDR3nt: TGTGCCAGCAGTTCTGGGGGCACTGAAGCTTTCTTT
CDR3aa: CASSSGGTEAFF

abundance: NA
v_gene: TRBV28
j_gene: TRBJ1-4
d_gene: NA
CDR3nt: TGTGCCAGCAGTTTACCGGGGCGGACGATAAATGAAAAACTGTTTTTT
CDR3aa: CASSLPGRTINEKLFF

abundance: NA
v_gene: TRBV2
j_gene: TRBJ1-6
d_gene: TRBD1
CDR3nt: TGTGCCAGCAGTGAACAGGGGGCGAATTCACCCCTCCACTTT
CDR3aa: CASSEQGANSPLHF

abundance: NA
v_gene: TRBV28
j_gene: TRBJ2-7
d_gene: TRBD2
CDR3nt: TGTGCCAGCAGCTCTGGCGGGGGTTACGAGCAGTACTTC
CDR3aa: CASSSGGGYEQYF

abundance: once
v_gene: TRBV7-9
j_gene: TRBJ2-7
d_gene: NA
CDR3nt: TGTGCCAGCAGCTCGACCTCCGGGACACCACTCTACGAGCAGTACTTC
CDR3aa: CASSSTSGTPLYEQYF

abundance: NA
v_gene: TRBV9
j_gene: TRBJ2-3
d_gene: NA
CDR3nt: TGTGCCAGCAACCTAAGGGGACCCACAGATACGCAGTATTTT
CDR3aa: CASNLRGPTDTQYF

abundance: NA
v_gene: TRBV29-1
j_gene: TRBJ1-4
d_gene: NA
CDR3nt: TGCAGCGTTGTTGGGACCCTACAAGGCACTAATGAAAAACTGTTTTTT
CDR3aa: CSVVGTLQGTNEKLFF

abundance: NA
v_gene: TRBV9
j_gene: TRBJ1-6
d_gene: TRBD1
CDR3nt: TGTGCCAGCAGCGTGGACGGGACAGGGTATAATTCACCCCTCCACTTT
CDR3aa: CASSVDGTGYNSPLHF

abundance: NA
v_gene: TRBV5-6
j_gene: TRBJ2-1
d_gene: TRBD1
CDR3nt: TGTGCCAGCAGTTTAAACAGGGGGCTCTCCTACAATGAGCAGTTCTTC
CDR3aa: CASSLNRGLSYNEQFF

abundance: NA
v_gene: TRBV5-5
j_gene: TRBJ2-7
d_gene: NA
CDR3nt: TGTGCCAGCAGCTTGGCGTCCCTGATCGGAGTCAGCTCCTACGAGCAGTACTTC
CDR3aa: CASSLASLIGVSSYEQYF

abundance: NA
v_gene: TRBV4-3
j_gene: TRBJ1-2
d_gene: NA
CDR3nt: TGCGCCAGCAGCCCGATTGAGGGGGATGGTGGCTACACCTTC
CDR3aa: CASSPIEGDGGYTF

abundance: NA
v_gene: TRBV2
j_gene: TRBJ1-5
d_gene: NA
CDR3nt: TGTGCCACCCGTGAGGACAATCAGCCCCAGCATTTT
CDR3aa: CATREDNQPQHF

abundance: NA
v_gene: TRBV10-2
j_gene: TRBJ1-1
d_gene: TRBD1
CDR3nt: TGCGCCAGCAGTTGGAGTACACTAGCGAACGGACAGGGGGCCATGAACACTGAAGCTTTCTTT
CDR3aa: CASSWSTLANGQGAMNTEAFF

abundance: few
v_gene: TRBV15
j_gene: TRBJ2-3
d_gene: TRBD1
CDR3nt: TGTGCCACCAGTGAGGACAGGCGTCGCACAGATACGCAGTATTTT
CDR3aa: CATSEDRRRTDTQYF

abundance: NA
v_gene: TRBV4-3
j_gene: TRBJ2-2
d_gene: TRBD2
CDR3nt: TGCGCCAGCAGCCGGACTAGACAGAACACCGGGGAGCTGTTTTTT
CDR3aa: CASSRTRQNTGELFF

abundance: NA
v_gene: TRBV6-2/TRBV6-3
j_gene: TRBJ2-1
d_gene: NA
CDR3nt: TGTGCCAGCAGCTCGCTCAATGAGCAGTTCTTC
CDR3aa: CASSSLNEQFF

abundance: NA
v_gene: TRBV28
j_gene: TRBJ2-3
d_gene: TRBD1
CDR3nt: TGTGCCAGCAGTCCAAAGACCTCGGACAGGGGCGATGGAGATACGCAGTATTTT
CDR3aa: CASSPKTSDRGDGDTQYF

abundance: NA
v_gene: TRBV15
j_gene: TRBJ2-1
d_gene: NA
CDR3nt: TGTGCCACCAGCGGACGGGACTTCCCGCAGAATGAGCAGTTCTTC
CDR3aa: CATSGRDFPQNEQFF

abundance: NA
v_gene: TRBV28
j_gene: TRBJ2-7
d_gene: NA
CDR3nt: TGTGCCAGCAGCGAGAAGAGGGGACGATACGAGCAGTACTTC
CDR3aa: CASSEKRGRYEQYF

abundance: NA
v_gene: TRBV4-3
j_gene: TRBJ2-3
d_gene: NA
CDR3nt: TGCGCCAGCAGAGATACTAGCACAGATACGCAGTATTTT
CDR3aa: CASRDTSTDTQYF

abundance: NA
v_gene: TRBV5-1
j_gene: TRBJ1-5
d_gene: TRBD1
CDR3nt: TGCGCCAGCAGCACGGGACAGGGCAATCAGCCCCAGCATTTT
CDR3aa: CASSTGQGNQPQHF

abundance: NA
v_gene: TRBV7-8
j_gene: TRBJ1-5
d_gene: NA
CDR3nt: TGTGCCAGCAGCTCATTGGGGGGGGATGGAGGCCCCCAGCATTTT
CDR3aa: CASSSLGGDGGPQHF

abundance: NA
v_gene: TRBV19
j_gene: TRBJ1-5
d_gene: TRBD1
CDR3nt: TGTGCCAGTAGTATAGGACAGGGGAAGTATCGCGTTCAGCCCCAGCATTTT
CDR3aa: CASSIGQGKYRVQPQHF

abundance: NA
v_gene: TRBV24-1
j_gene: TRBJ2-1
d_gene: TRBD2
CDR3nt: TGTGCCACCAGTGGGACTAGCGGGGGGTACAATGAGCAGTTCTTC
CDR3aa: CATSGTSGGYNEQFF

abundance: NA
v_gene: TRBV7-2
j_gene: TRBJ2-3
d_gene: TRBD2
CDR3nt: TGTGCCAGCAGCTTAACCCTAGCGGGAGTAGCAGATACGCAGTATTTT
CDR3aa: CASSLTLAGVADTQYF

abundance: NA
v_gene: TRBV25-1
j_gene: TRBJ1-4
d_gene: NA
CDR3nt: TGTGCCAGCAGTGGAATTCCGGACTCGCGAGGAAAACTGTTTTTT
CDR3aa: CASSGIPDSRGKLFF

abundance: NA
v_gene: TRBV27
j_gene: TRBJ1-2
d_gene: TRBD1
CDR3nt: TGTGCCAGCAGTCACTATAGACAGGGGGGATTAGATGGCTACACCTTC
CDR3aa: CASSHYRQGGLDGYTF

abundance: NA
v_gene: TRBV7-3
j_gene: TRBJ2-1
d_gene: TRBD2
CDR3nt: TGTGCCAGCAGCCGACTAGCGGGGGAAGACAATGAGCAGTTCTTC
CDR3aa: CASSRLAGEDNEQFF

abundance: NA
v_gene: TRBV19
j_gene: TRBJ1-4
d_gene: NA
CDR3nt: TGTGCCAGTAGCTGGGGGGCGGCCTACCTGTTTTTT
CDR3aa: CASSWGAAYLFF

abundance: NA
v_gene: TRBV2
j_gene: TRBJ1-1
d_gene: NA
CDR3nt: TGTGCCAGCAGTGAATACTCGTTTCCGGCCACCCCTGACACTGAAGCTTTCTTT
CDR3aa: CASSEYSFPATPDTEAFF

abundance: NA
v_gene: TRBV4-3
j_gene: TRBJ2-1
d_gene: NA
CDR3nt: TGCGCCAGCAGCCAAGCGGACAGACTAACCTACAATGAGCAGTTCTTC
CDR3aa: CASSQADRLTYNEQFF

abundance: NA
v_gene: TRBV12-5
j_gene: TRBJ1-1
d_gene: NA
CDR3nt: TGTGCTAGTGGTTTGGGACGTGAAGCTTTCTTT
CDR3aa: CASGLGREAFF

abundance: NA
v_gene: TRBV6-2/TRBV6-3
j_gene: TRBJ2-7
d_gene: NA
CDR3nt: TGTGCCAGCAGTTACTCCGCCGACCCCTACGAGCAGTACTTC
CDR3aa: CASSYSADPYEQYF

abundance: NA
v_gene: TRBV7-3
j_gene: TRBJ2-1
d_gene: NA
CDR3nt: TGTGCCAGCAGTTCTACGCGGTCTGGGGGGTCTGAGCAGTTCTTC
CDR3aa: CASSSTRSGGSEQFF

abundance: NA
v_gene: TRBV19
j_gene: TRBJ1-2
d_gene: NA
CDR3nt: TGTGCCAGTAGTATTGTTATGGGGATCTACTATGGCTACACCTTC
CDR3aa: CASSIVMGIYYGYTF

abundance: NA
v_gene: TRBV5-8
j_gene: TRBJ1-1
d_gene: NA
CDR3nt: TGTGCCAGCAGCCCATGGGGGGGCTACACTGAAGCTTTCTTT
CDR3aa: CASSPWGGYTEAFF

abundance: NA
v_gene: TRBV6-5
j_gene: TRBJ1-1
d_gene: NA
CDR3nt: TGTGCCAGCAGTTACGGTTTGGGGAACACTGAAGCTTTCTTT
CDR3aa: CASSYGLGNTEAFF

abundance: NA
v_gene: TRBV27
j_gene: TRBJ1-1
d_gene: TRBD1
CDR3nt: TGTGCCAGCAGTCCGTCCGGACAGGGGGCGCGGACTGAAGCTTTCTTT
CDR3aa: CASSPSGQGARTEAFF

abundance: NA
v_gene: TRBV12-3/TRBV12-4
j_gene: TRBJ1-4
d_gene: NA
CDR3nt: TGTGCCAGCAGTTTACAGGGTCCTGAAAAACTGTTTTTT
CDR3aa: CASSLQGPEKLFF

abundance: NA
v_gene: TRBV12-5
j_gene: TRBJ1-3
d_gene: NA
CDR3nt: TGTGCTAGTACAGGACCCTTCTCTGGAAACACCATATATTTT
CDR3aa: CASTGPFSGNTIYF